The clone carrying this T cell receptor (beta chain) appeared a few times. The antigen remains undetermined. It was healthy bone marrow donors who served as donors. Germline CDR1 and CDR2: GTSNPN and SVGIG (reference sequence). After removal of 5 bases from V and 3 bases from J, the junction contained 8 bases not matched to a gene. CDR3 length: 14 residues. A multiplex PCR was run with 60 Vbeta primers and 13 Jbeta primers. The method was immunoSEQ multiplex PCR; TCRdb's version includes in-frame clones alone and lacks a portion of them. The profile shows some 200,000 clones, approximately 78% of them singletons. This entry is derived from a study of cytomegalovirus exposure and HLA in healthy donors. Study-level findings and limits: Some 150 TCR beta chains were listed as cytomegalovirus-associated. Later analysis found that TCR beta chains associated with HLA were more clonally expanded than other, equally common chains.

This sequence joins TRBV30 and TRBJ1-1; TRBD1 matches at 8 bases. This TCR came from a woman aged 18 to 35 in good health and CMV-seronegative. Sequencing was done on a sample of PBMCs. The CDR3 protein is CAWCPHRGYTEAFF. CDR3 sequence (DNA): TGTGCCTGGTGCCCCCACAGGGGGTACACTGAAGCTTTCTTT.